Detailed here is one T cell receptor (beta chain). Germline CDR1 is DFQATT and CDR2 is SNEGSKA (reference sequence). This CDR3 has 15 residues. With V trimmed by 2 bases and J by 6 bases, 7 bases remained unmatched. These data are taken from a study of blood T cells in healthy people across ages. A second roughly 6 to 11 cycle PCR used barcoded and J-beta primers. TCRdb re-derived calls from the 5' RACE reads in MiXCR, one entry per CDR3 protein. The sample contains roughly 1,500,000 distinct CDR3 sequences, 35% to 45% of which appear only once. This TCR derives from a woman aged 18-35 years in good health. The rearrangement links TRBV20-1 to TRBJ2-1; 10 bases agree with TRBD2. Sequencing was done on a sample of blood. The chain's CDR3 is CSARQRGGRVNEQFF. CDR3 bases: TGCAGTGCTAGACAGCGGGGGGGCCGGGTCAATGAGCAGTTCTTC.